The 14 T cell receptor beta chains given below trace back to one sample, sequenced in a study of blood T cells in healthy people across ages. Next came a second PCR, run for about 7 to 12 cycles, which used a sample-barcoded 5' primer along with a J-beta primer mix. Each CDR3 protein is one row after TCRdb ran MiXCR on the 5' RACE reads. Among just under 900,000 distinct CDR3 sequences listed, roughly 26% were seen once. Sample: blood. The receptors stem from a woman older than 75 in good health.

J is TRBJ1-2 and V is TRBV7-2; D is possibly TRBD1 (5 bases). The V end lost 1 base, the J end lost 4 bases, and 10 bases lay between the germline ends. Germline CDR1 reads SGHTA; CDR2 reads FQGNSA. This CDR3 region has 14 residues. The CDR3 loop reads CASSLDGRGYGYTF. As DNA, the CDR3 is TGTGCCAGCAGCTTAGATGGGAGGGGCTATGGCTACACCTTC. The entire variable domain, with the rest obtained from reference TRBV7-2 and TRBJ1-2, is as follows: GAGVSQSPSNKVTEKGKDVELRCDPISGHTALYWYRQSLGQGLEFLIYFQGNSAPDKSGLPSDRFSAERTGGSVSTLTIQRTQQEDSAVYLCASSLDGRGYGYTFGSGTRLTVV.

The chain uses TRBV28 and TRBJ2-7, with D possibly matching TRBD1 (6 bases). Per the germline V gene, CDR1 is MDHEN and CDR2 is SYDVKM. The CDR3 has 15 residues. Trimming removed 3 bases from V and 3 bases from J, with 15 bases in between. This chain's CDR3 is CASSFTGTSRYEQYF. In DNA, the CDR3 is TGTGCCAGCAGTTTTACCGGGACATCTCGCTACGAGCAGTACTTC.

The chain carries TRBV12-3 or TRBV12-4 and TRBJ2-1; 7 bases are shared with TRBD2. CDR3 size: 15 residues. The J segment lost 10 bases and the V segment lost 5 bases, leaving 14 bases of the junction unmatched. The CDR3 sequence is CASSPRAGILYEQFF. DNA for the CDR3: TGTGCCAGCAGTCCCCGAGCGGGGATTCTCTACGAGCAGTTCTTC.

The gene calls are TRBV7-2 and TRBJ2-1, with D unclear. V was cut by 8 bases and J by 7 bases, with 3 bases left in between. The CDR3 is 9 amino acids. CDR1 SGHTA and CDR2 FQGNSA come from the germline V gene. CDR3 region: CASPNEQFF. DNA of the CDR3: TGTGCCAGCCCTAATGAGCAGTTCTTC.

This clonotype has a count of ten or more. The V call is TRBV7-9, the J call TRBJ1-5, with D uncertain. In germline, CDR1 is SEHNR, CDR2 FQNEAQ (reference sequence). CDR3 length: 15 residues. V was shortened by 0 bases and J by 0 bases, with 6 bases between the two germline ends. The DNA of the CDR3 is TGTGCCAGCAGCTTAGCGTCAGTTAGCAATCAGCCCCAGCATTTT. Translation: CASSLASVSNQPQHF.

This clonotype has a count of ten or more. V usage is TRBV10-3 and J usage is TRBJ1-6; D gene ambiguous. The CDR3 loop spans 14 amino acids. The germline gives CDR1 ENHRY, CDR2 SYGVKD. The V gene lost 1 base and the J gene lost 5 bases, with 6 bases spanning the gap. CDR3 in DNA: TGTGCCATCAGTGAGTTCCGCAATAATTCACCCCTCCACTTT. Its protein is CAISEFRNNSPLHF.

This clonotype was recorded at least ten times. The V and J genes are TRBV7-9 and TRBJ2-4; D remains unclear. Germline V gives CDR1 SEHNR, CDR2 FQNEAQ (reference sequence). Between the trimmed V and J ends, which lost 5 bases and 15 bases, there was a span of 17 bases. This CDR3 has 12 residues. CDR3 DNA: TGTGCCAGCAGCCCACCCGGATCCGAAGGGTACTTC. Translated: CASSPPGSEGYF.

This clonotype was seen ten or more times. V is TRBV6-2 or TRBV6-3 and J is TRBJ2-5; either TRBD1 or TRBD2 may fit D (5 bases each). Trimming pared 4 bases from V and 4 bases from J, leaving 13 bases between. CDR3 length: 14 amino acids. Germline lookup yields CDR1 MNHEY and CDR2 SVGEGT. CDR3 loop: CASSWGSVGETQYF. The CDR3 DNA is TGTGCCAGCAGTTGGGGGTCCGTTGGAGAGACCCAGTACTTC.

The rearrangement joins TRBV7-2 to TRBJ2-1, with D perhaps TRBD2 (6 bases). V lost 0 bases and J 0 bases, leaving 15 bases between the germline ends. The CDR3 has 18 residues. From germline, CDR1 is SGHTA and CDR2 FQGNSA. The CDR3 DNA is TGTGCCAGCAGCTTAGCCTCCCTGGATAGCGGCTCCTACAATGAGCAGTTCTTC. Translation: CASSLASLDSGSYNEQFF. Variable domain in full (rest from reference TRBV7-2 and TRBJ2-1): GAGVSQSPSNKVTEKGKDVELRCDPISGHTALYWYRQSLGQGLEFLIYFQGNSAPDKSGLPSDRFSAERTGGSVSTLTIQRTQQEDSAVYLCASSLASLDSGSYNEQFFGPGTRLTVL.

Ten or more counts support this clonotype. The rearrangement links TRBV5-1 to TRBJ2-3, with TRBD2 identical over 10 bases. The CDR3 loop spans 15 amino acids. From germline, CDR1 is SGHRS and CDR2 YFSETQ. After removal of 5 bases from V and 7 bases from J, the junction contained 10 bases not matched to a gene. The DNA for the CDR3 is TGCGCCAGCAGACGGAGCGGGGGGGCAGACTATACGCAGTATTTT. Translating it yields CASRRSGGADYTQYF.

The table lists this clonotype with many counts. The CDR3 bases are TGTGCCAGCAGAGGATTCTACGAGCAGTACTTC. This gives the protein CASRGFYEQYF. The chain links TRBV12-3 or TRBV12-4 to TRBJ2-7; D call uncertain. The V end lost 6 bases, the J end lost 3 bases, and 6 bases lay between the germline ends. There are 11 residues in the CDR3.

The CDR3 sequence is CASSRDNGDEQYF. Written as DNA, the CDR3 is TGCGCCAGCAGCCGGGACAATGGGGACGAGCAGTACTTC. The chain combines TRBV5-1 with TRBJ2-7; TRBD1 might be the D (6 bases). V lost 4 bases, J lost 5 bases, and 13 bases lay in between. Germline values: CDR1 SGHRS, CDR2 YFSETQ. The CDR3 loop spans 13 amino acids.

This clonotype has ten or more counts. The CDR3 here is CASSVETAYYNEQFF. The CDR3 region has the DNA TGTGCCAGCAGCGTAGAAACGGCCTACTACAATGAGCAGTTCTTC. The chain combines TRBV9 with TRBJ2-1; no definite D call. The CDR3 has 15 amino acids. V was shortened by 0 bases and J by 3 bases, with 10 bases between the two germline ends. Germline CDR1 SGDLS, CDR2 YYNGEE.

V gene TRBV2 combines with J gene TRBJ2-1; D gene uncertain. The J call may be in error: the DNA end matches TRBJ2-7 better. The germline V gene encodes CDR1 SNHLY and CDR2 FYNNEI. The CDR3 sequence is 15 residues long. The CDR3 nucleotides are TGTGCCAGCAGTGGAAGGCGAGGCTCCTACAATGAGCAGTACTTC. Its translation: CASSGRRGSYNEQYF.